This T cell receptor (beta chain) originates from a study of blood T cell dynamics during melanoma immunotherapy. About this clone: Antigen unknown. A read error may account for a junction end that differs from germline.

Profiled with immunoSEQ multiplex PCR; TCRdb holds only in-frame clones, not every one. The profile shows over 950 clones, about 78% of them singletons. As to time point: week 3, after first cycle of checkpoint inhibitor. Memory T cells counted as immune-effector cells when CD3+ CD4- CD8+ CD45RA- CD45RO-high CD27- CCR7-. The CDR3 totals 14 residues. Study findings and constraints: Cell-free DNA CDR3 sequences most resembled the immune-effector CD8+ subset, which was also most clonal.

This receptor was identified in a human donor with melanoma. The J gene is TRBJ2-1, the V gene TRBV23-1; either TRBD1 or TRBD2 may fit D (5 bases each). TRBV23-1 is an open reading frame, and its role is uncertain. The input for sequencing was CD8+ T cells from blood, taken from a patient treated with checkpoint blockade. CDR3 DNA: TGCGCCAGCAGTCAATCGAAGGGGAGCAATGTGCAGTTCTTC. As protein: CASSQSKGSNVQFF.